These 6 T cell receptor beta chains were all obtained from the same sample, sequenced in a study of shared clonotypes between healthy human individuals. The data were produced by immunoSEQ multiplex PCR, yet TCRdb's version contains in-frame clones alone and is incomplete. The sample contains millions of clones, more than 80% of which appear only once. Sequenced sample: naive CD4+ T cells from PBMCs. Subset indicated: CD45RA+ positively selected. The receptors shown here come from a man aged 18 to 29 in good health. Some clones in this sample may be carry-over from other donors' samples.

The V gene is TRBV5-1, the J gene TRBJ1-5; D gene ambiguous. The CDR3 is 14 residues long. The V and J ends lost 0 bases and 6 bases respectively, with 10 bases between them. Per the germline V gene, CDR1 is SGHRS and CDR2 is YFSETQ. The CDR3 region is CASSLEGGPQPQHF. DNA for the CDR3: TGCGCCAGCAGCTTGGAGGGAGGGCCTCAGCCCCAGCATTTT.

This chain uses TRBV6-6 with TRBJ1-2, with D possibly TRBD1 on 5 matching bases. This CDR3 is built from 16 residues. Trimming cost V 5 bases and J 5 bases, with 21 bases left between them. Germline V gene data show CDR1 as MNHNY and CDR2 as SVGAGI (reference sequence). The CDR3 here is CASSPFSSQGEYGYTF. CDR3 nucleotides: TGTGCCAGCAGTCCCTTTTCTAGCCAGGGTGAATATGGCTACACCTTC.

The gene calls are TRBV19 and TRBJ2-3; the match to TRBD1 covers 7 bases. This CDR3 region has 16 residues. Looked up from germline, CDR1 is LNHDA and CDR2 is SQIVND (reference sequence). V trimming: 4 bases; J trimming: 0 bases; junction bases outside the gene matches: 7. In DNA form, the CDR3 reads TGTGCCAGTAGTACTAGACAGGGCGATAGCACAGATACGCAGTATTTT. Protein sequence: CASSTRQGDSTDTQYF.

About this clone itself: This same CDR3 is encoded by further DNA sequences in the sample. The chain is built from TRBV5-1 and TRBJ1-5; D may be TRBD1 (5 bases). This CDR3 has 13 amino acids. V dropped 2 bases and J dropped 7 bases, with 10 bases sitting between them. The V gene's germline CDR1 is SGHRS and CDR2 YFSETQ. The CDR3 nucleotides read TGCGCCAGCAGCTTCGGGGGTGGGCAGCCCCAGCATTTT. Its protein is CASSFGGGQPQHF.

This clone was recorded once. The chain links TRBV28 to TRBJ1-2, with TRBD1 matching 11 bases. Trimming cost V 6 bases and J 4 bases; bases outside gene matches: 7. This CDR3 contains 15 residues. The germline CDR1 and CDR2 sequences are MDHEN and SYDVKM. The CDR3 here is CASSWGQGVSYGYTF. The CDR3 coding sequence is TGTGCCAGCAGCTGGGGACAGGGGGTCAGCTATGGCTACACCTTC.

V gene TRBV5-4 combines with J gene TRBJ2-7, with TRBD2 matching over 16 bases. The V gene end was trimmed by 3 bases and the J gene end by 7 bases; junction bases not matched to a gene: 7. The germline V gene has CDR1 SGHNT and CDR2 YYREEE (reference sequence). The CDR3 has 16 residues. The DNA of the CDR3 is TGTGCCAGCAGCTCCGGGACTAGCGGGAGGGCCGGTGAGCAGTACTTC. Protein sequence: CASSSGTSGRAGEQYF. The full variable domain, in which reference TRBV5-4 and TRBJ2-7 provide the parts outside the CDR3, is ETGVTQSPTHLIKTRGQQVTLRCSSQSGHNTVSWYQQALGQGPQFIFQYYREEENGRGNFPPRFSGLQFPNYSSELNVNALELDDSALYLCASSSGTSGRAGEQYFGPGTRLTVT.